This is a list of T cell receptor beta chains from one sample in a study of shared T cell receptors in the human thymus. Method: immunoSEQ multiplex PCR; TCRdb's copy keeps in-frame clones and lacks some. This table holds about 610,000 clones, 88% found once. The data also belong to a second study, concerning human thymus T cells.

The sample consisted of thymocytes. The receptors shown here come from a boy under two years old with a congenital heart defect. Both conserved end residues are part of each CDR3. The D gene is left open where the match is weak. Clone size is stated in some rows and not others, as once, few, many or a class when expanded.

abundance	v_gene	d_gene	j_gene	CDR3aa	CDR3nt
.	TRBV5-1	.	TRBJ2-7	CASSATVDEQYF	TGCGCCAGCAGCGCTACTGTCGACGAGCAGTACTTC
.	TRBV7-2	TRBD1	TRBJ2-7	CASSLPRDRGFSYEQYF	TGTGCCAGCAGCTTACCCAGGGACAGGGGATTCTCCTACGAGCAGTACTTC
.	TRBV9	TRBD2	TRBJ2-7	CASSVGGLASSYEQYF	TGTGCCAGCAGCGTAGGAGGACTAGCGAGCTCCTACGAGCAGTACTTC
.	TRBV5-1	.	TRBJ1-4	CASSPRDRQGRGEKLFF	TGCGCCAGCAGCCCCCGCGACCGGCAGGGCCGAGGTGAAAAACTGTTTTTT
.	TRBV5-1	TRBD2	TRBJ2-3	CASSSGLAGGDTQYF	TGCGCCAGCAGCTCGGGACTAGCGGGAGGTGATACGCAGTATTTT
.	TRBV7-7	.	TRBJ1-4	CASSRTISTNEKLFF	TGTGCCAGCAGTAGGACAATTTCAACTAATGAAAAACTGTTTTTT
.	TRBV11-3	TRBD2	TRBJ2-1	CASTSGLAGDLDNEQFF	TGTGCCAGCACTTCGGGACTAGCGGGAGATCTGGACAATGAGCAGTTCTTC
.	TRBV27	TRBD2	TRBJ2-7	CASSLAGGPHEQYF	TGTGCCAGCAGTTTGGCGGGAGGGCCCCACGAGCAGTACTTC
.	TRBV14	TRBD1	TRBJ2-4	CASSPSGTGGKNIQYF	TGTGCCAGCAGCCCCTCCGGGACAGGGGGCAAAAACATTCAGTACTTC
.	TRBV27	TRBD2	TRBJ2-7	CASSFSLTGTSGGYEQYF	TGTGCCAGCAGTTTTTCACTAACCGGGACTAGCGGGGGCTACGAGCAGTACTTC
.	TRBV4-2	TRBD1	TRBJ2-2	CASSPQSWDRGRPPHGVGTGELFF	TGTGCCAGCAGCCCCCAGTCGTGGGACAGGGGGCGCCCCCCTCACGGGGTTGGCACCGGGGAGCTGTTTTTT
.	TRBV5-1	.	TRBJ1-4	CASSNPEENEKLFF	TGCGCCAGCAGCAACCCTGAGGAGAATGAAAAACTGTTTTTT
few	TRBV5-6	TRBD2	TRBJ2-3	CASSLSSGRAGISTQYF	TGTGCCAGCAGCTTGTCTAGCGGGAGGGCCGGTATAAGTACGCAGTATTTT
once	TRBV6-6	.	TRBJ1-5	CASSSGAPGSNQPQHF	TGTGCCAGCAGTTCTGGGGCCCCGGGCAGCAATCAGCCCCAGCATTTT
.	TRBV5-4	TRBD2	TRBJ2-1	CASSLEGSGSQSSYNEQFF	TGTGCCAGCAGCTTGGAGGGTAGCGGGAGCCAGAGCTCCTACAATGAGCAGTTCTTC
.	TRBV5-4	TRBD1	TRBJ1-4	CASSLRRTGLDEKLFF	TGTGCCAGCAGCCTACGGCGGACAGGTTTGGACGAAAAACTGTTTTTT
.	TRBV27	.	TRBJ2-7	CASSYQGFLSYEQYF	TGTGCCAGCAGTTATCAGGGGTTCCTCTCCTACGAGCAGTACTTC
once	TRBV5-6	.	TRBJ2-1	CASSYLLADSSYNEQFF	TGTGCCAGCAGCTATCTCCTCGCCGATAGCTCCTACAATGAGCAGTTCTTC
.	TRBV27	.	TRBJ2-2	CASREGEGFAGELFF	TGTGCCAGCAGGGAGGGGGAGGGTTTCGCCGGGGAGCTGTTTTTT
.	TRBV5-1	.	TRBJ1-4	CASSPLPSYLGGTRMEKLFF	TGCGCCAGCAGCCCTTTACCGAGCTACTTAGGTGGGACACGGATGGAAAAACTGTTTTTT
.	TRBV7-9	.	TRBJ1-1	CASSPTGTEAFF	TGTGCCAGCAGCCCGACAGGAACTGAAGCTTTCTTT
.	TRBV28	TRBD2	TRBJ2-1	CASTTGTSVNEQFF	TGTGCCAGCACCACGGGGACTAGCGTCAATGAGCAGTTCTTC
.	TRBV2	TRBD2	TRBJ2-3	CASMTSGRAEVTDTQYF	TGTGCCAGCATGACTAGCGGGAGGGCCGAGGTCACAGATACGCAGTATTTT
.	TRBV4-1	TRBD2	TRBJ2-1	CASSQVVSSGLGSCEQFF	TGCGCCAGCAGCCAAGTGGTGAGCTCGGGACTAGGAAGTTGCGAGCAGTTCTTC
.	TRBV28	.	TRBJ1-4	CATRTTNEKLFF	TGTGCCACGCGAACGACTAATGAAAAACTGTTTTTT
.	TRBV15	.	TRBJ2-2	CATSSPTVNTGELFF	TGTGCCACCAGCAGTCCGACAGTGAACACCGGGGAGCTGTTTTTT
.	TRBV5-6	TRBD1	TRBJ1-2	CASNDSRDRGLYGYTF	TGTGCCAGCAACGACAGTAGGGACAGGGGGCTATATGGCTACACCTTC
.	TRBV6-5	TRBD1	TRBJ1-1	CASSYSTGTGSLAFF	TGTGCCAGCAGCTACTCGACCGGGACAGGATCCTTGGCTTTCTTT
.	TRBV4-3	TRBD1	TRBJ1-2	CASSQELDRADNYGYTF	TGCGCCAGCAGCCAAGAGTTGGACAGGGCAGATAACTATGGCTACACCTTC
.	TRBV4-1	.	TRBJ1-5	CASSQVRGKNQPQHF	TGCGCCAGCAGCCAAGTACGCGGGAAAAATCAGCCCCAGCATTTT
.	TRBV27	TRBD1	TRBJ1-5	CASSEKQGYGNQPQHF	TGTGCCAGCAGTGAAAAACAGGGGTACGGCAATCAGCCCCAGCATTTT
.	TRBV18	.	TRBJ2-5	CASSDNHGYGETQYF	TGTGCCAGCTCAGATAACCACGGGTACGGGGAGACCCAGTACTTC
.	TRBV27	TRBD1	TRBJ2-7	CASSSDRDRGPYEQYF	TGTGCCAGCAGTTCCGACCGGGACAGGGGGCCCTACGAGCAGTACTTC
.	TRBV7-9	TRBD2	TRBJ2-5	CASSERAGDMDF	TGTGCCAGCAGCGAGCGCGCGGGAGACATGGACTTC
.	TRBV28	TRBD1	TRBJ1-2	CASSLSRGPSGYTF	TGTGCCAGCAGTTTATCTAGGGGGCCCAGTGGCTACACCTTC
.	TRBV7-8	.	TRBJ1-5	CASSLFLGGPNQPQHF	TGTGCCAGCAGCTTATTTCTAGGGGGTCCCAATCAGCCCCAGCATTTT
once	TRBV5-6	.	TRBJ1-2	CASSFGGTPHYGYTF	TGTGCCAGCAGTTTTGGTGGGACACCCCACTATGGCTACACCTTC
.	TRBV27	.	TRBJ2-2	CASRWKDSNTGELFF	TGTGCCAGCAGGTGGAAGGACTCGAACACCGGGGAGCTGTTTTTT
.	TRBV2	TRBD2	TRBJ2-3	CASPGLAGATDTQYF	TGTGCCAGTCCCGGACTAGCGGGAGCCACAGATACGCAGTATTTT
once	TRBV9	.	TRBJ2-1	CASSVYLNGDEQFF	TGTGCCAGCAGCGTCTACTTAAACGGGGATGAGCAGTTCTTC
.	TRBV15	.	TRBJ2-3	CATSERGGDTQYF	TGTGCCACCAGCGAAAGGGGTGGGGATACGCAGTATTTT
.	TRBV18	TRBD2	TRBJ2-4	CASSQEGGEVAKNIQYF	TGTGCCAGCTCACAGGAGGGAGGGGAAGTGGCCAAAAACATTCAGTACTTC
.	TRBV7-2	TRBD1	TRBJ2-4	CASSVPTGALAKNIQYF	TGTGCCAGCAGCGTACCGACAGGGGCGCTAGCCAAAAACATTCAGTACTTC
once	TRBV28	.	TRBJ2-7	CASSFRAAGHYEQYF	TGTGCCAGCAGTTTCCGGGCGGCGGGCCACTACGAGCAGTACTTC
.	TRBV4-3	TRBD2	TRBJ2-1	CASSSRSSGNYNEQFF	TGCGCCAGCAGCTCCCGATCTAGCGGGAATTACAATGAGCAGTTCTTC
.	TRBV7-2	TRBD1	TRBJ1-5	CASSPVQGAQPQHF	TGTGCCAGCAGCCCGGTCCAGGGGGCTCAGCCCCAGCATTTT
.	TRBV27	.	TRBJ2-7	CASSSLYEQYF	TGTGCCAGCAGTTCCCTGTACGAGCAGTACTTC
.	TRBV11-2	TRBD2	TRBJ2-5	CASSLPGTSGIEETQYF	TGTGCCAGCAGCTTACCCGGGACTAGCGGGATTGAGGAGACCCAGTACTTC
once	TRBV11-3	TRBD2	TRBJ2-3	CASSLGGSYYWGGQYF	TGTGCCAGCAGCTTGGGTGGCAGCTACTATTGGGGGGGGCAGTATTTT
.	TRBV5-1	TRBD1	TRBJ2-1	CASSLDRGMKFF	TGCGCCAGCAGCTTGGACAGGGGGATGAAGTTCTTC
.	TRBV4-3	TRBD2	TRBJ2-7	CASSQELAAHYEQYF	TGCGCCAGCAGCCAAGAACTAGCGGCCCACTACGAGCAGTACTTC
.	TRBV7-2	.	TRBJ2-7	CASARYLPYEQYF	TGTGCCAGCGCTCGCTACCTCCCATACGAGCAGTACTTC